These 21 T cell receptor beta chains share one sample of origin, sequenced in a study of cytomegalovirus exposure and HLA in healthy donors. The PCR ran on 60 Vbeta and 13 Jbeta primers. Using immunoSEQ multiplex PCR, the repertoire was profiled, and TCRdb retains in-frame clones only, with some absent. The sample holds roughly 40,000 clones. Sequenced sample: PBMCs. These receptors originate from a man aged 25 to 45 in good health and CMV-seronegative.

The chain employs TRBV2 and TRBJ1-4; D possibly corresponds to TRBD1 (6 bases). The CDR3 runs to 17 residues. V lost 4 bases, J lost 4 bases, and 19 bases lay in between. Germline CDR1 reads SNHLY; CDR2 reads FYNNEI. The CDR3 sequence: CASSGAEVQGDNEKLFF. In nucleotides, the CDR3 is TGTGCCAGCAGTGGAGCAGAGGTACAGGGAGATAATGAAAAACTGTTTTTT.

The genes are TRBV7-8 and TRBJ2-7; 14 nucleotides align to TRBD2. Germline V gene data show CDR1 as SGHVS and CDR2 as FQNEAQ. The CDR3 is 18 residues long. The ends lost 5 bases at V and 3 bases at J; junction bases unmatched: 12. As DNA, the CDR3 is TGTGCCAGCAGCCAGGGACTAGCGGGGGACATTCTTGGCTACGAGCAGTACTTC. This encodes CASSQGLAGDILGYEQYF.

V is TRBV5-5 and J is TRBJ2-5; TRBD2 is a possible D gene (6 bases). The germline gives CDR1 SGHKS, CDR2 YYEKEE (reference sequence). This CDR3 comprises 15 residues. The V and J ends lost 0 bases and 4 bases respectively, with 13 bases between them. The CDR3, as DNA: TGTGCCAGCAGCTTGGCCGTAGGGAGGTCAGAGACCCAGTACTTC. It specifies CASSLAVGRSETQYF.

J is TRBJ1-1 and V is TRBV6-1; D is perhaps TRBD1 (6 bases). This CDR3 contains 14 residues. The V gene lost 5 bases and the J gene lost 3 bases, with 13 bases spanning the gap. Germline values: CDR1 MNHNS, CDR2 SASEGT. The CDR3: CASSSTGWDTEAFF. The CDR3 nucleotides read TGTGCCAGCAGTTCCACAGGGTGGGACACTGAAGCTTTCTTT.

The chain has TRBV7-9 and TRBJ2-1; 13 bases are a match to TRBD2. CDR3 length: 14 residues. The germline V gene encodes CDR1 SEHNR and CDR2 FQNEAQ (reference sequence). V dropped 1 base and J dropped 12; count of bases not matched to a gene: 3. CDR3 bases: TGTGCCAGCAGCTTAGGACTAGCGGGAGGTGGGCAGTTCTTC. It is translated as CASSLGLAGGGQFF.

The chain couples TRBV30 to TRBJ2-7; D remains ambiguous. Trimming shortened V by 0 bases and J by 4 bases, and 7 bases separated the two germline ends. CDR3 length equals 12 residues. The germline gives CDR1 GTSNPN, CDR2 SVGIG (reference sequence). CDR3: CAWSVGQYEQYF. The CDR3 coding sequence is TGTGCCTGGAGTGTTGGCCAATACGAGCAGTACTTC.

J is TRBJ2-7 and V is TRBV4-1, with 8 bases fitting TRBD1. The CDR3 extends over 17 amino acids. CDR1 is MGHRA and CDR2 is YSYEKL in the germline V gene. Unmatched junction bases numbered 14, after V lost 5 bases and J lost 2 bases. The chain's CDR3 is CASSGPGTGRFAYEQYF. The CDR3 DNA follows: TGCGCCAGCAGCGGACCCGGGACAGGACGATTTGCCTACGAGCAGTACTTC.

The chain links TRBV27 to TRBJ2-7, with 9 bases fitting TRBD2. V gave up 3 bases and J gave up 1 base; unmatched junction bases: 4. The CDR3 extends over 15 amino acids. The germline gives CDR1 MNHEY, CDR2 SMNVEV (reference sequence). The CDR3 sequence: CASSFSSGTSYEQYF. The CDR3 DNA follows: TGTGCCAGCAGTTTTTCTAGCGGGACTTCCTACGAGCAGTACTTC.

As DNA, the CDR3 is TGTGCCAGCAGTGAGCAGGGGAGGGCTGAAGCTTTCTTT. Translation gives CASSEQGRAEAFF. The V gene is TRBV6-1, the J gene TRBJ1-1, with a weak D call TRBD1 (6 bases). The CDR3 is 13 amino acids. Germline CDR1 reads MNHNS; CDR2 reads SASEGT. V lost 3 bases, J lost 6 bases, and 11 bases lay in between.

The gene calls are TRBV9 and TRBJ2-1; 9 bases agree with TRBD2. The CDR3 loop spans 14 amino acids. The germline V gene encodes CDR1 SGDLS and CDR2 YYNGEE. J was trimmed by 7 bases and V by 6 bases; bases with no gene match: 8. The CDR3 nucleotides read TGTGCCAGCAATGCGGGAGGGGCTGGTAATGAGCAGTTCTTC. Its protein is CASNAGGAGNEQFF. The complete variable domain, with remaining parts taken from reference TRBV9 and TRBJ2-1, reads DSGVTQTPKHLITATGQRVTLRCSPRSGDLSVYWYQQSLDQGLQFLIQYYNGEERAKGNILERFSAQQFPDLHSELNLSSLELGDSALYFCASNAGGAGNEQFFGPGTRLTVL.

The chain carries TRBV5-5 and TRBJ1-6, with no clear D. V was cut by 0 bases and J by 0 bases, with 7 bases left in between. The CDR3 runs 16 residues. Germline values: CDR1 SGHKS, CDR2 YYEKEE (reference sequence). Here the CDR3 reads CASSLAGSSYNSPLHF. The CDR3 DNA sequence: TGTGCCAGCAGCTTGGCTGGGAGCTCCTATAATTCACCCCTCCACTTT.

The chain carries TRBV9 and TRBJ2-7; no reliable D call. The CDR3 covers 15 residues. Germline CDR1 reads SGDLS; CDR2 reads YYNGEE. With 1 base removed from V and 2 bases from J, the gap between germline ends came to 13 bases. Here the CDR3 DNA reads TGTGCCAGCAGCGTAAGCGCCACCTCTACCTACGAGCAGTACTTC. This translates into CASSVSATSTYEQYF.

V gene TRBV4-3 combines with J gene TRBJ1-2, with D possibly TRBD1 on 5 matching bases. Per the germline V gene, CDR1 is LGHNA and CDR2 is YSLEER. The CDR3 spans 15 residues. V was trimmed by 0 bases and J by 2 bases, leaving 10 bases between them. As DNA, the CDR3 is TGCGCCAGCAGCCAAGAGCACAGGCAAAACTATGGCTACACCTTC. The encoded protein is CASSQEHRQNYGYTF.

This chain uses TRBV10-3 with TRBJ1-4; 8 bases are shared with TRBD1. The germline V gene has CDR1 ENHRY and CDR2 SYGVKD. This CDR3 has 14 amino acids. Unmatched junction bases numbered 9, after V lost 7 bases and J lost 8 bases. In nucleotides, the CDR3 is TGTGCCATCATGGGGTCAGGGGGCGCCGAAAAACTGTTTTTT. Translated, it gives CAIMGSGGAEKLFF.

The chain employs TRBV7-2 and TRBJ1-1; D call uncertain. CDR1 and CDR2 from the germline V gene are SGHTA and FQGNSA. The CDR3 covers 13 residues. V lost 5 bases and J 4 bases, leaving 11 bases between the germline ends. The CDR3 region is CASSPGSGTEAFF. CDR3 sequence (DNA): TGTGCCAGCAGCCCCGGCTCGGGCACTGAAGCTTTCTTT.

The gene calls are TRBV9 and TRBJ2-2; D is unresolved. This CDR3 has 15 residues. V lost 4 bases and J 7 bases, leaving 17 bases between the germline ends. Germline V gene lookup returns CDR1 SGDLS and CDR2 YYNGEE. CDR3 nucleotides: TGTGCCAGCAGCTACTCCCCCGGGTTGGGCGGGGAGCTGTTTTTT. Amino acids: CASSYSPGLGGELFF.

The J gene is TRBJ1-2, the V gene TRBV4-2; no clear D gene. The germline CDR1 and CDR2 sequences are LGHNA and YNFKEQ. The length of the CDR3 is 13 residues. V was trimmed by 0 bases and J by 11 bases, leaving 13 bases between them. The CDR3 spells CASSQDEALRYTF. DNA for the CDR3: TGTGCCAGCAGCCAAGATGAAGCTCTGCGTTACACCTTC.

The chain recombines TRBV7-2 with TRBJ1-1; the D gene is possibly TRBD1 (5 bases). This CDR3 has 13 amino acids. V was trimmed by 0 bases and J by 10 bases, leaving 12 bases between them. Per germline, CDR1 SGHTA and CDR2 FQGNSA. DNA for the CDR3: TGTGCCAGCAGCTTAGCGAAAAGGAGGGGAGCTTTCTTT. Translating gives CASSLAKRRGAFF.

The chain employs TRBV19 and TRBJ2-7, with TRBD2 matching 11 bases. V shed 2 bases and J 4 bases; nucleotides not matched to a gene: 1. The CDR3 contains 14 residues. Germline lookup yields CDR1 LNHDA and CDR2 SQIVND (reference sequence). The CDR3 loop is CASSITSGGYEQYF. CDR3 nucleotide sequence: TGTGCCAGTAGTATAACTAGCGGGGGTTACGAGCAGTACTTC.

The chain joins TRBV4-2 to TRBJ1-2, with 8 bases aligning to TRBD1. CDR1 and CDR2 (germline): LGHNA, YNFKEQ. After removal of 1 base from V and 7 bases from J, the junction contained 5 bases not matched to a gene. CDR3 length equals 14 residues. CDR3 loop: CASSQAGQGAGYTF. CDR3 DNA: TGTGCCAGCAGCCAAGCCGGACAGGGTGCTGGCTACACCTTC.

In nucleotides, the CDR3 is TGTGCCAGCAGTTTCCCCCGGGTGGGCACTGAAGCTTTCTTT. Its translation is CASSFPRVGTEAFF. V usage is TRBV28 and J usage is TRBJ1-1; D unclear. This CDR3 has 14 residues. V lost 3 bases and J 4 bases, leaving 12 bases between the germline ends. Germline V CDR1 and CDR2: MDHEN, SYDVKM. The full variable domain, its missing parts supplied by reference TRBV28 and TRBJ1-1, is DVKVTQSSRYLVKRTGEKVFLECVQDMDHENMFWYRQDPGLGLRLIYFSYDVKMKEKGDIPEGYSVSREKKERFSLILESASTNQTSMYLCASSFPRVGTEAFFGQGTRLTVV.